The sequence of this T cell receptor (beta chain) was determined in a study of cytomegalovirus exposure and HLA in healthy donors. The PCR contained 60 Vbeta and 13 Jbeta primers. Measured with immunoSEQ multiplex PCR; TCRdb has only the in-frame clones, and not every one. The data hold roughly 140,000 clones, with roughly three quarters observed a single time. Only one count was recorded for this clone. The antigen remains unidentified. Study results and limitations: The authors later found HLA-associated TCR beta chains more clonally expanded than equally common others. The study labeled fewer than 200 TCR beta chains cytomegalovirus-associated. It has been reported that TCR beta sequences accurately predicted the HLA-A and HLA-B alleles of most subjects.

Per germline, CDR1 SGHDN and CDR2 FVKESK. The V end lost 4 bases, the J end lost 5 bases, and 11 bases lay between the germline ends. The CDR3 spans 13 residues. The specimen was PBMCs. This TCR derives from a woman between 40 and 50 years old in good health and CMV-seronegative. The chain employs TRBV14 and TRBJ2-5; a possible D gene is TRBD1 (5 bases). The CDR3, as DNA: TGTGCCAGCAGCCCCCAGGGATGGGAGACCCAGTACTTC. Amino acids: CASSPQGWETQYF.